This T cell receptor (beta chain) derives from a study of Graves' ophthalmopathy and Graves' hyperthyroidism (dated by TCRdb to the late 2010s). General notes on the study: Peripheral blood samples were taken at the time of initial diagnosis, before any treatment was given. The study used TCR beta repertoire signatures to distinguish Graves' ophthalmopathy from Graves' hyperthyroidism and to predict progression to ophthalmopathy. In total, approximately 130 blood samples were TCR-sequenced: approximately 42 ophthalmopathy, about 75 hyperthyroidism and some 17 hyperthyroidism-to-ophthalmopathy patients. A discovery set of more than 90 patients (approximately 42 ophthalmopathy, fewer than 60 stable hyperthyroidism) was enrolled to explore V-J signatures distinguishing ophthalmopathy from hyperthyroidism. An independent validation cohort was composed of 18 hyperthyroidism patients and around 15 patients who later progressed from hyperthyroidism to ophthalmopathy. In roughly 6 hyperthyroidism patients, T-cell repertoires of thyroid tissue and blood were compared. Following sampling, methimazole starting at 30 mg daily was administered to hyperthyroidism patients, and high-dose intravenous methylprednisolone was administered to ophthalmopathy patients. The 75 to 100 discovery patients were randomly split 7:3 into training and test sets.

Hyperthyroidism was defined as stable when no progression to ophthalmopathy occurred within 18 months of follow-up. The hyperthyroidism patients were 18 to 65 years old and newly diagnosed, with a disease duration of less than 2 months. Patients with other autoimmune diseases, uncontrolled infections, pregnancy or lactation were excluded. Diagnosis was based on clinical symptoms, serum thyroxine, TRAb, thyroid ultrasound and orbital computed tomography. PBMCs were isolated from about 9 ml of fresh peripheral blood by Ficoll-Paque density gradient centrifugation. Trizol reagent was used to extract the total RNA, and its quality was then checked on an Agilent 2100 Bioanalyzer. Taken from the germline V gene, the CDR1 and CDR2 loops are SGHRS and YFSETQ. Trimming takes 0 bases from V and 10 bases from J, and the germline ends sit 7 bases apart. The CDR3, cysteine through phenylalanine, is 11 amino acids long. Left in the record is the CDR3 DNA by itself, 33 bases read in frame from the first base.

On the study overall, not on this receptor specifically: In validation, the model predicted ophthalmopathy progression with more than 55% sensitivity and 72.22% specificity; around twelve predicted patients were CT-confirmed with GO in a median of roughly 6.8 months. Most expanded thyroid clonotypes with a frequency above 0.001 also appeared in blood, which suggests that blood repertoires may reflect the immune response in the thyroid. Sample size was not predetermined statistically, and investigators were not blinded to group allocation. The 13-signature model separated ophthalmopathy from stable hyperthyroidism with approximately 85% sensitivity and about 81% specificity in cross-validation, and 80%/75% in the test set.

This clonotype was recorded at least ten times. Its antigen target is currently unknown. Base qualities are not at hand, and no much larger clone is one base apart. For repertoire sequencing, TCR beta CDR3 regions were amplified from RNA transcripts. The first round was an RT-PCR using HTBI primers with the Qiagen OneStep RT-PCR kit, and this first round was followed by a second-round multiplex PCR, then size selection and purification. The libraries underwent paired-end sequencing with 100 bp reads on an Illumina HiSeq2000. As for the original processing: SOAPnuke was used to process the reads, throwing out any read that had adapters, had uncalled bases, had a mean Phred below 15, or lacked an exact constant-primer or identifier match. COPE v1.2.5 was used to merge high-quality paired reads. Unique nucleotide sequences were defined as clonotypes and aligned to IMGT TRB V, D and J references using MiTCR v1.1. Analysis was restricted to V-J combinations with a frequency above 0.0001, which covered 99% to 99.2% of repertoires. For each V-J combination, a TCR clonal expansion and chaos score was defined as F50 clonal expansion divided by the chaos observed in the TCRdist matrix. Welch's t-statistics and random forest were used to narrow the features down to over ten V-J combinations, which were then fed into a naive Bayes classifier. The similarity between thyroid and blood repertoires was quantified using the Morisita-Horn index. The public reads were reprocessed in TCRdb via fastp at Q25 and MiXCR, keeping in-frame beta chains. A single entry per CDR3 protein holds the most common genes and DNA from its merged rows. V and J calls and clone size were set by TCRdb, not the authors. The sample table shows about 620,000 distinct CDR3 sequences, and about a fifth are seen once. Approximately 6.9% of the sample rests with the top ten.

The chain joins TRBV5-1 to TRBJ1-1; no D gene can be assigned with confidence. What was sequenced was peripheral blood. This clonotype originated in a young woman with stable Graves' hyperthyroidism. Some clones in this sample may be carry-over from other donors' samples. Donor details come from another sample of the same person, matched by shared clones. The sequenced DNA: TGCGCCAGCAGCTTGGAGGGTGTAGCTTTCTTT. Protein translation: CASSLEGVAFF. When the CDR3 is completed using the reference TRBV5-1 and TRBJ1-1 genes on either side, the full variable domain is KAGVTQTPRYLIKTRGQQVTLSCSPISGHRSVSWYQQTPGQGLQFLFEYFSETQRNKGNFPGRFSGRQFSNSRSEMNVSTLELGDSALYLCASSLEGVAFFGQGTRLTVV.